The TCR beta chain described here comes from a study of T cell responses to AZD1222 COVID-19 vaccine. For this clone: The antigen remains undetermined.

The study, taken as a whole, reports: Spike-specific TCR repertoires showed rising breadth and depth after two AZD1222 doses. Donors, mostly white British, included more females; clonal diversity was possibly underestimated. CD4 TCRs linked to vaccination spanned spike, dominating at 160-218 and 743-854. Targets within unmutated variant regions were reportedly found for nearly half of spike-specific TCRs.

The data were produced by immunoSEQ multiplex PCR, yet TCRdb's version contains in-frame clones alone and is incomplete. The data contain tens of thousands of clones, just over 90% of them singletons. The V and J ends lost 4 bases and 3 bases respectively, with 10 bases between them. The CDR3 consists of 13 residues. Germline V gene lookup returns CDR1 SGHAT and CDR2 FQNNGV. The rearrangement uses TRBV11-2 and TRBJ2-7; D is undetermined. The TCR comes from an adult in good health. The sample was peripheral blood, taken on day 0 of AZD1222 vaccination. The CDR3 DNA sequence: TGTGCCAGCAGCTCGACTGGGTTCTACGAGCAGTACTTC. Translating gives CASSSTGFYEQYF. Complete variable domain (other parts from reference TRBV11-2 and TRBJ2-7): EAGVAQSPRYKIIEKRQSVAFWCNPISGHATLYWYQQILGQGPKLLIQFQNNGVVDDSQLPKDRFSAERLKGVDSTLKIQPAKLEDSAVYLCASSSTGFYEQYFGPGTRLTVT.